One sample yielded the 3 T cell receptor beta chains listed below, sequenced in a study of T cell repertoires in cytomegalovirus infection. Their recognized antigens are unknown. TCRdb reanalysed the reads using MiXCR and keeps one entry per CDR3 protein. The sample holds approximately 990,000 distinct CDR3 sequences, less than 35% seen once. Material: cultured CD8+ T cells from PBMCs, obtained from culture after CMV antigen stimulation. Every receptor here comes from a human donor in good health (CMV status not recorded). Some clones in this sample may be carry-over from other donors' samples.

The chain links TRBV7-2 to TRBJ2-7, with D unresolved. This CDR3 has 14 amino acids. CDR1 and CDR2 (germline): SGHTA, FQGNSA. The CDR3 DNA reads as TGTGTCAGCAGCTTAGTGAGACGGAACTACGAGCAGTACGTC. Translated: CVSSLVRRNYEQYV.

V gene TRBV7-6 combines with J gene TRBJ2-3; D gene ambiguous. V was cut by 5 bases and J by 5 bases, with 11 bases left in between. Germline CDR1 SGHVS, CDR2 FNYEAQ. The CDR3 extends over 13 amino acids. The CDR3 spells CASSPKIGDTQYF. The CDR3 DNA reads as TGTGCCAGCAGCCCCAAAATAGGAGATACGCAGTATTTT. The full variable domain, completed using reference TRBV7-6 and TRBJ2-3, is GAGVSQSPRYKVTKRGQDVALRCDPISGHVSLYWYRQALGQGPEFLTYFNYEAQQDKSGLPNDRFSAERPEGSISTLTIQRTEQRDSAMYRCASSPKIGDTQYFGPGTRLTVL.

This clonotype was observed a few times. CDR3 in amino acids: CASSGQEPYGYTF. The CDR3 region has the DNA TGTGCCAGCAGCGGACAGGAGCCCTATGGCTACACCTTC. The V gene is TRBV12-3 or TRBV12-4, the J gene TRBJ1-2; TRBD1 matches at 7 bases. This CDR3 contains 13 residues. With 6 bases clipped from V and 4 bases from J, the junction kept 5 bases outside the gene matches.